A single sample gave rise to the 21 T cell receptor beta chains below, sequenced in a study of cytomegalovirus exposure and HLA in healthy donors. PCR used 60 Vbeta primers and 13 Jbeta primers. Produced via immunoSEQ multiplex PCR; TCRdb's table is partial and in-frame only. This table has 150,000 to 200,000 clones, approximately 75% appearing once. Sequencing input: PBMCs. The receptors originated from a girl aged 10 to 17 in good health and CMV-seronegative.

The rearrangement links TRBV5-6 to TRBJ2-1; 9 bases line up with TRBD2. The CDR3 is 15 amino acids. V lost 3 bases to trimming and J lost 8 bases; unmatched junction nucleotides: 9. Germline V gene data show CDR1 as SGHDT and CDR2 as YYEEEE. The CDR3 region is CASSSRGGGRDEQFF. The CDR3 DNA reads TGTGCCAGCAGCTCTCGCGGGGGGGGAAGGGATGAGCAGTTCTTC.

The V gene is TRBV11-2, the J gene TRBJ2-7; D is uncertain. The CDR3 is 13 amino acids. V lost 5 bases, J lost 3 bases, and 11 bases lay in between. Per germline, CDR1 SGHAT and CDR2 FQNNGV. The CDR3 sequence is CASSGQVLYEQYF. The CDR3 nucleotides are TGTGCCAGCAGCGGGCAGGTACTCTACGAGCAGTACTTC.

This sequence joins TRBV10-1 and TRBJ1-2; perhaps TRBD1 as D (5 bases). CDR3 size: 14 residues. Looked up from germline, CDR1 is WNHNN and CDR2 is SYGVQD (reference sequence). Trimming removed 4 bases at V and 9 bases at J, with 18 bases between. DNA for the CDR3: TGCGCCAGCAGTGCCGGACAAACTCCCTCCCGCTACACCTTC. Its protein product is CASSAGQTPSRYTF.

With regard to this clone: This sample also contains other DNA sequences that code for the same CDR3. The gene calls are TRBV7-2 and TRBJ2-7; the D is unclear. Trimming left V 5 bases short and J 0 bases short, with 5 bases between. Germline assignment: CDR1 SGHTA and CDR2 FQGNSA. The length of the CDR3 is 12 residues. The CDR3 region is CASSPSSYEQYF. The CDR3 DNA follows: TGTGCCAGCAGCCCCAGCTCCTACGAGCAGTACTTC.

The V call is TRBV6-5, the J call TRBJ1-1; D is unclear. CDR1 and CDR2 (germline): MNHEY, SVGAGI. V lost 8 bases to trimming and J lost 4 bases, with 14 bases between them. There are 13 residues in the CDR3. CDR3 sequence: CASSNGVVTEAFF. In DNA form, the CDR3 reads TGTGCCAGCTCCAATGGAGTGGTCACTGAAGCTTTCTTT.

V gene TRBV7-3 combines with J gene TRBJ1-1; no reliable D call. This CDR3 has 15 amino acids. Germline assignment: CDR1 SGHTA and CDR2 FQGTGA. Between the trimmed V and J ends, which lost 4 bases and 4 bases, there was a span of 16 bases. The CDR3 DNA follows: TGTGCCAGCAGCTCCGGGTCCCATCGCGGCACTGAAGCTTTCTTT. Encoded protein: CASSSGSHRGTEAFF.

This clone was counted between two and nine times. V gene TRBV4-1 combines with J gene TRBJ2-1, with 7 bases matching TRBD2. This CDR3 has 16 residues. Trimming at V came to 1 base and at J to 3 bases, leaving 6 bases not matched to a gene. Germline V lookup: CDR1 MGHRA, CDR2 YSYEKL. CDR3 loop: CASSQVWGGNYNEQFF. CDR3 nucleotide sequence: TGCGCCAGCAGCCAAGTCTGGGGGGGGAACTACAATGAGCAGTTCTTC.

This rearrangement joins TRBV7-3 to TRBJ2-7; 8 nucleotides agree with TRBD2. Looked up from germline, CDR1 is SGHTA and CDR2 is FQGTGA. Germline trimming cut 5 bases from V and 6 bases from J; bases unmatched to any gene: 3. The CDR3 is 12 amino acids. CDR3 nucleotide sequence: TGTGCCAGCAGCCTAAGCGGGGGCGAGCAGTACTTC. Translation: CASSLSGGEQYF.

This clone was seen only once. This chain links TRBV19 with TRBJ1-2; the D gene is possibly TRBD1 (6 bases). Between the trimmed V and J ends, which lost 7 bases and 0 bases, there was a span of 9 bases. Germline V gene data show CDR1 as LNHDA and CDR2 as SQIVND (reference sequence). The CDR3 sequence is 13 residues long. The CDR3 DNA follows: TGTGCCAGTAACAGGGATTCTAACTATGGCTACACCTTC. Protein: CASNRDSNYGYTF.

The chain has TRBV7-9 and TRBJ2-1; D not certain. The CDR3 is 11 residues long. Germline CDR1 reads SEHNR; CDR2 reads FQNEAQ (reference sequence). V lost 3 bases and J lost 5, with 2 bases in between. CDR3 nucleotides: TGTGCCAGCAGCTTTAACAATGAGCAGTTCTTC. Protein: CASSFNNEQFF.

The rearrangement links TRBV7-6 to TRBJ2-3; D might be TRBD2 (5 bases). CDR1 and CDR2 (germline): SGHVS, FNYEAQ. The CDR3 extends over 16 amino acids. Between the trimmed V and J ends, which lost 0 bases and 3 bases, there was a span of 13 bases. The CDR3 reads CASSLAGQRVTDTQYF. CDR3 DNA: TGTGCCAGCAGCTTAGCGGGCCAGAGGGTGACAGATACGCAGTATTTT.

This chain joins TRBV6-1 and TRBJ1-6, with D hard to call. CDR1 MNHNS and CDR2 SASEGT come from the germline V gene. V dropped 3 bases and J dropped 0 bases, with 6 bases sitting between them. This CDR3 region has 15 residues. The CDR3 bases are TGTGCCAGCAGTGACCGGAGCTCCTATAATTCACCCCTCCACTTT. This translates into CASSDRSSYNSPLHF.

This clone was observed a few times. V and J are TRBV9 and TRBJ2-5, with 7 bases that match TRBD1. With V trimmed by 0 bases and J by 4 bases, 9 bases remained unmatched. CDR1 is SGDLS, CDR2 YYNGEE, per germline. This CDR3 has 16 amino acids. Here the CDR3 reads CASSVGVGGFPETQYF. In DNA form, the CDR3 reads TGTGCCAGCAGCGTAGGTGTAGGGGGCTTCCCAGAGACCCAGTACTTC.

The chain recombines TRBV7-8 with TRBJ2-7, with 10 bases matching TRBD2. Germline V gives CDR1 SGHVS, CDR2 FQNEAQ. The CDR3 has 15 amino acids. The trim removed 2 bases at V and 2 bases at J, leaving 3 bases unmatched. The CDR3 loop is CASSLPSGGPYEQYF. The CDR3 coding sequence is TGTGCCAGCAGCTTACCTAGCGGGGGACCCTACGAGCAGTACTTC.

The chain is built from TRBV5-6 and TRBJ2-5, with TRBD2 identical over 12 bases. The germline CDR1 and CDR2 sequences are SGHDT and YYEEEE. V trimming: 1 base; J trimming: 2 bases; junction bases outside the gene matches: 3. The CDR3 contains 16 residues. The CDR3 sequence is CASSLWTSGAQETQYF. CDR3 sequence (DNA): TGTGCCAGCAGCTTGTGGACTAGCGGGGCGCAAGAGACCCAGTACTTC.

This clone was detected only once. The chain is built from TRBV6-1 and TRBJ1-4; a weak D match, TRBD1 (5 bases). This CDR3 has 13 residues. Between the trimmed V and J ends, which lost 7 bases and 5 bases, there was a span of 11 bases. Germline lookup yields CDR1 MNHNS and CDR2 SASEGT. CDR3 residues: CASKGLNNEKLFF. The CDR3 DNA reads TGTGCCAGCAAGGGACTGAACAATGAAAAACTGTTTTTT.

The chain is built from TRBV4-2 and TRBJ2-3, with D unresolved. Trimming removed 0 bases at V and 4 bases at J, with 5 bases between. CDR1 is LGHNA, CDR2 YNFKEQ, per germline. The CDR3 has 13 residues. The CDR3 DNA reads TGTGCCAGCAGCCAAGACCCGGCAGATACGCAGTATTTT. Translation: CASSQDPADTQYF.

The chain recombines TRBV13 with TRBJ2-7, with a weak D call TRBD1 (6 bases). CDR3 length: 13 residues. Trimming removed 2 bases from V and 7 bases from J, with 12 bases in between. CDR1 is PRHDT and CDR2 is FYEKMQ in the germline V gene (reference sequence). Here the CDR3 reads CASSLSTGGEQYF. In nucleotides, the CDR3 is TGTGCCAGCAGCTTATCGACAGGAGGAGAGCAGTACTTC.

This sequence joins TRBV7-2 and TRBJ1-1; 7 bases align to TRBD1. V was clipped by 0 bases and J by 3 bases; unmatched bases: 7. The CDR3 covers 16 residues. Germline CDR1 is SGHTA and CDR2 is FQGNSA. The CDR3: CASSLAGDRGDTEAFF. Here the CDR3 DNA reads TGTGCCAGCAGCTTAGCGGGGGACAGAGGGGACACTGAAGCTTTCTTT.

The chain links TRBV7-6 to TRBJ2-7, with 11 bases lining up with TRBD2. Unmatched junction bases numbered 6, after V lost 2 bases and J lost 6 bases. The CDR3 length is 15 residues. Germline loops: CDR1 SGHVS, CDR2 FNYEAQ. The CDR3: CASSLRLAGGSEQYF. The CDR3, as DNA: TGTGCCAGCAGCTTAAGGCTAGCGGGGGGCTCCGAGCAGTACTTC.

CDR3 amino acids: CASSYSGASGNTIYF. The CDR3 DNA reads TGTGCCAGCAGTTACTCGGGAGCCTCTGGAAACACCATATATTTT. This chain links TRBV6-5 with TRBJ1-3; no clear D. Trimming stripped 0 bases from V and 0 bases from J, with 6 bases between. The germline V gene encodes CDR1 MNHEY and CDR2 SVGAGI. The CDR3 spans 15 residues.